The 7 T cell receptor beta chains below were found in one sample sequenced in a study of prognosis after radiotherapy for stage I lung cancer (dated by TCRdb to the early 2020s). TCRdb names Illumina HiSeq 3000 as the instrument used. The TCR beta CDR3 region was amplified from genomic DNA by two rounds of multiplex PCR. In the first PCR round, primers specific to each TRBV and TRBJ gene were used, and the primer sequences were filed in Chinese patent CN105087789A. TCRdb itself trimmed the public reads at Q25 with fastp, ran MiXCR and retained productive beta chains. Each CDR3 protein gets just one entry, which takes the most common genes and DNA from the rows behind it. This sample has more than 30,000 distinct CDR3 sequences in its table, and about 30% of those were observed once. The ten largest clones represent around 30% of the sample. Sequencing was performed on PBMCs, taken before or after stereotactic body radiation therapy (not recorded which). These receptors were obtained from a donor aged 50 or older with non-small cell lung cancer.

This clonotype has a single count. It is likely a read error: a sequence one base away is far more abundant. The chain carries TRBV7-9 and TRBJ2-2, with 10 positions matching TRBD2. The CDR3 totals 16 residues. Trimming took 5 bases from V and 6 from J; bases not matched to a gene: 9. Germline V gene sequence: CDR1 SEHNR, CDR2 FQNEAQ (reference sequence). The CDR3 DNA reads as TGTGCCAGCAGCCTACTAGCGGGATATTCCGCCGGGGAGCTGTTTTTT. This codes for CASSLLAGYSAGELFF.

Concerning this clonotype itself: A read error likely explains this, since a far larger clone differs by one base. CDR3 sequence (DNA): TGTGCCAGTAGAGCCGGGACAGGTCCTTGGGATACCCAGTACTTC. The encoded protein is CASRAGTGPWDTQYF. V gene TRBV19 combines with J gene TRBJ2-1, with 8 bases lining up with TRBD1. The J call may be faulty, since TRBJ2-5 better matches the DNA end. The germline V gene encodes CDR1 LNHDA and CDR2 SQIVND (reference sequence). CDR3 length equals 15 residues.

In this sample, this clonotype turned up many times. V is TRBV5-1 and J is TRBJ2-5; 9 nucleotides agree with TRBD1. The CDR3 length is 13 residues. J was trimmed by 4 bases and V by 9 bases; bases with no gene match: 7. Per germline, CDR1 SGHRS and CDR2 YFSETQ. DNA of the CDR3: TGCGCCATCGACAGGGGGGTTGGAGAGACCCAGTACTTC. This gives the protein CAIDRGVGETQYF.

The sample holds many counts of this clonotype. This chain connects TRBV2 to TRBJ1-5, with unresolved D. The CDR3 is 13 amino acids. Germline CDR1 and CDR2: SNHLY and FYNNEI. The V gene lost 4 bases and the J gene lost 4 bases, with 8 bases spanning the gap. In nucleotides, the CDR3 is TGTGCCAGCAGTGTTTGGGCGAATCAGCCCCAGCATTTT. Its protein product is CASSVWANQPQHF.

This clonotype was seen many times. The chain uses TRBV2 and TRBJ2-7; the D is unclear. This CDR3 comprises 11 residues. The ends were cut back, 4 bases at V and 3 bases at J, with 4 bases in the middle. Germline CDR1 is SNHLY and CDR2 is FYNNEI. CDR3 sequence (DNA): TGTGCCAGCAGTGCCGTCTACGAGCAGTACTTC. Translated: CASSAVYEQYF.

In its sample, this clonotype was seen many times. This chain uses TRBV20-1 with TRBJ2-7; 7 nucleotides align to TRBD2. This CDR3 comprises 15 residues. V trimming: 1 base; J trimming: 5 bases; junction bases outside the gene matches: 11. Germline assignment: CDR1 DFQATT and CDR2 SNEGSKA (reference sequence). Written as DNA, the CDR3 is TGCAGTGCTAGAGTTCTCGGGGGAGGGCTGAACGAGCAGTACTTC. It encodes CSARVLGGGLNEQYF.

This clonotype was counted at least ten times. The rearrangement uses TRBV19 and TRBJ1-1; 8 positions match TRBD1. CDR1 is LNHDA and CDR2 is SQIVND in the germline V gene (reference sequence). V trimming: 6 bases; J trimming: 3 bases; junction bases outside the gene matches: 9. This CDR3 has 15 amino acids. CDR3 region: CASRPRQGRYTEAFF. As DNA, the CDR3 is TGTGCCAGTAGGCCCAGACAGGGGAGGTACACTGAAGCTTTCTTT.